This T cell receptor beta chain comes out of a study of post-analysis software for immune sequencing data. Whole-study findings and limits: Significantly lower normalized Chao1 diversity was found in patients with multiple sclerosis relative to controls. Compared with controls, patients had more of about five TRBV segments, including TRBV5-6, TRBV5-1 and TRBV20-1.

Germline V gene data show CDR1 as SGHDT and CDR2 as YYEEEE. CDR3 length: 13 residues. Trimming removed 3 bases at V and 2 bases at J, with 8 bases between. Worth noting for this clonotype: Its cognate antigen is unknown.

TCR beta libraries were prepared from cDNA with unique molecular identifiers. Starting from approximately 1 to 10 million T cells, the study yielded approximately 500,000 cDNA molecules. TCRdb processed the PCR reads anew with MiXCR; each CDR3 protein has one entry. The sample has 750,000 to 950,000 distinct CDR3 sequences; around 53% are singletons. This sequence was found in a girl aged 5-17 years with multiple sclerosis. V is TRBV5-6 and J is TRBJ1-1; no reliable D call. Sequencing was performed on blood. In DNA, the CDR3 is TGTGCCAGCAGCTCAGCACCCAACACTGAAGCTTTCTTT. The encoded protein is CASSSAPNTEAFF.